This T cell receptor (beta chain) was sequenced during a study of blood T cell repertoires in COVID-19. V dropped 2 bases and J dropped 2; count of bases not matched to a gene: 4. The CDR3 spans 15 residues. CDR1 is SGHTA and CDR2 is FQGTGA in the germline V gene. Using immunoSEQ multiplex PCR, the repertoire was profiled, and TCRdb retains in-frame clones only, with some absent. The sample lists nearly 110,000 clones, 70% to 90% occurring once. Sequencing was done on a sample of peripheral blood. The chain combines TRBV7-3 with TRBJ2-3; 7 bases align to TRBD1. This clonotype originated in a man between 40 and 49 years old with active or convalescent COVID-19. CDR3 in DNA: TGTGCCAGCAGCTTAGGGGACAGCTCCACAGATACGCAGTATTTT. Encoded protein: CASSLGDSSTDTQYF.